This TCR beta chain derives from a study of T cells in Graves' hyperthyroidism and ophthalmopathy. Amplified regions were TCR beta CDR3 sequences from RNA transcripts. The HTBI primer set served for first-round RT-PCR of the TCR CDR3. TCRdb analysed the multiplex PCR reads with MiXCR anew, one entry per CDR3 protein. The table shows roughly 700,000 distinct CDR3 sequences, with 13% to 15% occurring only once. The J segment lost 2 bases and the V segment lost 0 bases, leaving 2 bases of the junction unmatched. The CDR3 runs to 16 residues. Germline V gene data show CDR1 as MGHRA and CDR2 as YSYEKL. Study-level results: Within blood appeared most thyroid clonotypes that had expanded above 0.001.

Patients were aged 18 to 65, had disease duration under 2 months, and had newly diagnosed hyperthyroidism. Patients having uncontrolled infection, another autoimmune disease, pregnancy or lactation were not included. For this clonotype: Antigen specificity is unknown.

The specimen sequenced was blood. This chain uses TRBV4-1 with TRBJ2-7; 12 nucleotides line up with TRBD2. The source of this sequence is a woman under 30 with Graves' hyperthyroidism. CDR3 sequence: CASSQELAGGAYEQYF. CDR3 nucleotide sequence: TGCGCCAGCAGCCAAGAACTAGCGGGAGGTGCCTACGAGCAGTACTTC.